The 2 T cell receptor beta chains below were found in one sample sequenced in a study of blood T cell repertoires in COVID-19. Sequenced by immunoSEQ multiplex PCR; TCRdb stores in-frame clones only, minus some. The sample comprises about 200,000 clones, 84% of which are singletons, and about 10% rests with the top ten. The sequencing input was peripheral blood. The receptors were gathered from a man aged 50-60 years with active or convalescent COVID-19.

The chain links TRBV20-1 to TRBJ2-5, with D hard to call. CDR3 length: 11 residues. V lost 3 bases, J lost 5 bases, and 7 bases lay in between. Germline V gene sequence: CDR1 DFQATT, CDR2 SNEGSKA (reference sequence). CDR3 in DNA: TGCAGTGCTAGCCTCTCTGAGACCCAGTACTTC. It yields the protein CSASLSETQYF.

This clone was counted between two and nine times. The chain carries TRBV28 and TRBJ2-7; 10 nucleotides align to TRBD1. V shed 5 bases and J 2 bases; nucleotides not matched to a gene: 6. Germline V CDR1 and CDR2: MDHEN, SYDVKM. The CDR3 runs 15 residues. The CDR3 region is CASSPGTGAPYEQYV. The CDR3 bases are TGTGCCAGCAGTCCCGGGACAGGGGCGCCCTACGAGCAGTACGTC.